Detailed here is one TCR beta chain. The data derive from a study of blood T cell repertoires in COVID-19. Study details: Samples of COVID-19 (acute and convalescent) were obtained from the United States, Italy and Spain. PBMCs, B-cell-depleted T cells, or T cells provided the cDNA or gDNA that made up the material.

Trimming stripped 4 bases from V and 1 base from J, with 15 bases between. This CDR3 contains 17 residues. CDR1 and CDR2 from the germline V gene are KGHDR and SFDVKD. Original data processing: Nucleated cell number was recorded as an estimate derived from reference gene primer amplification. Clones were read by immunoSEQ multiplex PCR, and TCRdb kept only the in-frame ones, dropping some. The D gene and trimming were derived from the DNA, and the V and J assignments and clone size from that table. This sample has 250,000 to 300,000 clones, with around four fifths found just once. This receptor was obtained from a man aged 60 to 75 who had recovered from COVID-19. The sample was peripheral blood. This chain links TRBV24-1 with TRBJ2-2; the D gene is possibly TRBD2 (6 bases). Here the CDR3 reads CATSDPSWDWNTGELFF. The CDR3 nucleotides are TGTGCCACCAGTGACCCGTCGTGGGACTGGAACACCGGGGAGCTGTTTTTT.